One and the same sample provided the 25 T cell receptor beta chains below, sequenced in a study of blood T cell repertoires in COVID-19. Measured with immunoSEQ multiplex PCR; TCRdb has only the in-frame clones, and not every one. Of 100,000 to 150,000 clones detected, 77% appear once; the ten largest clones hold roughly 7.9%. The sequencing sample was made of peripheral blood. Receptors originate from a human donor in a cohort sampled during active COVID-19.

The CDR3 loop reads CASGEGRGDGYTF. DNA of the CDR3: TGTGCCAGCGGGGAGGGCAGGGGAGACGGCTACACCTTC. This chain joins TRBV5-4 and TRBJ1-2; TRBD1 is a possible D gene (6 bases). Germline loops: CDR1 SGHNT, CDR2 YYREEE (reference sequence). CDR3 length: 13 amino acids. Trimming took off 7 bases at V and 8 bases at J, with 18 bases between the two ends.

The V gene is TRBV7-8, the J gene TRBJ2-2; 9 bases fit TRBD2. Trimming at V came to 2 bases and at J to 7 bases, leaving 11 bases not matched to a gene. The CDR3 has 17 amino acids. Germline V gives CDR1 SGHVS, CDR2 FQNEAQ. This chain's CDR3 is CASSLQAGGIRVGELFF. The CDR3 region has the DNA TGTGCCAGCAGCTTACAAGCGGGAGGCATTCGAGTCGGGGAGCTGTTTTTT.

Here the CDR3 reads CASSPDGRAGPNTEAFF. CDR3 DNA sequence: TGTGCCAGCTCACCAGACGGTCGCGCAGGGCCGAACACTGAAGCTTTCTTT. The rearrangement joins TRBV18 to TRBJ1-1; the D gene is possibly TRBD1 (5 bases). This CDR3 comprises 17 residues. The germline V gene has CDR1 KGHSH and CDR2 LQKENI. Trimming took 2 bases from V and 1 from J, leaving 17 bases between them. The variable domain in full, completed from reference TRBV18 and TRBJ1-1, reads NAGVMQNPRHLVRRRGQEARLRCSPMKGHSHVYWYRQLPEEGLKFMVYLQKENIIDESGMPKERFSAEFPKEGPSILRIQQVVRGDSAAYFCASSPDGRAGPNTEAFFGQGTRLTVV.

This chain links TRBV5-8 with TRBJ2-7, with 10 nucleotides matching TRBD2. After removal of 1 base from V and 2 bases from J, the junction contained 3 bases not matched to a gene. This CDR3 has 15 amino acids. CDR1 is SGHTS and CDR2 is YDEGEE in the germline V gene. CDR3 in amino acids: CASSLTSGATYEQYF. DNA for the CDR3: TGTGCCAGCAGCTTGACTAGCGGGGCTACCTACGAGCAGTACTTC.

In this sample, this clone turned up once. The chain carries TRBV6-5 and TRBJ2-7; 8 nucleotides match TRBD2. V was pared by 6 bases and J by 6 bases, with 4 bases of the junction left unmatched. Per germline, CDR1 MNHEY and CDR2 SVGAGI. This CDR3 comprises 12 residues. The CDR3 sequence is CASRGGGREQYF. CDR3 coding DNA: TGTGCCAGCAGAGGCGGGGGGCGCGAGCAGTACTTC.

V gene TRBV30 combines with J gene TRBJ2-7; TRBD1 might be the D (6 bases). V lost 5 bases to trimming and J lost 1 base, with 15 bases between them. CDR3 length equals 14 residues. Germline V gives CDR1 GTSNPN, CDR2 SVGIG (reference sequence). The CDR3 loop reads CAWGPQGHSYEQYF. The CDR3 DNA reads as TGTGCCTGGGGTCCACAGGGACATTCCTACGAGCAGTACTTC.

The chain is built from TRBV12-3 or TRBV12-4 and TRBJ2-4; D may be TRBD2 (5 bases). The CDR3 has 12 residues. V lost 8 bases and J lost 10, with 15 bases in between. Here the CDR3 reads CASLRAVHIQYF. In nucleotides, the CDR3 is TGTGCCAGCCTGCGGGCCGTACATATTCAGTACTTC.

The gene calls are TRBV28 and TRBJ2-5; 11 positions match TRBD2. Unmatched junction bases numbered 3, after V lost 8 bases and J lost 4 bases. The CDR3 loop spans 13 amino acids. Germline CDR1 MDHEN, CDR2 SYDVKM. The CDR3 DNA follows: TGTGCCAGCGGAACTAGCGGGAGAGAGACCCAGTACTTC. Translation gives CASGTSGRETQYF.

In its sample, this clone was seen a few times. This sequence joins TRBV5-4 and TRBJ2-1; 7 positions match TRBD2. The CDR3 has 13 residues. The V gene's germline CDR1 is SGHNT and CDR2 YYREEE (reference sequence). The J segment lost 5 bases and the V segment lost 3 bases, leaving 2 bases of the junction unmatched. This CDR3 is CASSSAGDNEQFF. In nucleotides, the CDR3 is TGTGCCAGCAGCTCCGCGGGGGACAATGAGCAGTTCTTC.

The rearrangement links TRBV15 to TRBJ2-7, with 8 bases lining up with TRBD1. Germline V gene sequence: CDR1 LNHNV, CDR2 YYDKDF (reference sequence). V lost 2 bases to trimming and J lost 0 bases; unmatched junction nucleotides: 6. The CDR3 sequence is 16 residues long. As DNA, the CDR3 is TGTGCCACCAGCAGACACCGGGACAGGAACTCCTACGAGCAGTACTTC. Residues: CATSRHRDRNSYEQYF.

This chain's CDR3 is CASTVRDKQETQYF. DNA of the CDR3: TGTGCCAGCACCGTTCGGGACAAGCAAGAGACCCAGTACTTC. The chain joins TRBV21-1 to TRBJ2-5; TRBD1 reflects the table's D call only, with no check against the DNA. TRBV21-1 is an annotated pseudogene. This CDR3 region has 14 residues.

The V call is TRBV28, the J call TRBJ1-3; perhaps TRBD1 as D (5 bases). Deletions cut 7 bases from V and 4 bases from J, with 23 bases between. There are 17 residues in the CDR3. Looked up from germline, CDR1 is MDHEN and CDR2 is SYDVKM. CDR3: CASTPNFRARVGNTIYF. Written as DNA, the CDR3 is TGTGCCAGCACTCCCAACTTTCGTGCCAGGGTCGGAAACACCATATATTTT.

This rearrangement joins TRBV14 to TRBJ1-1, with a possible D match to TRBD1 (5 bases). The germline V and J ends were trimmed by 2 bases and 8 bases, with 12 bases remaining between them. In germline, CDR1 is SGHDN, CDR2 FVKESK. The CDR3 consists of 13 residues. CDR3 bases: TGTGCCAGCAGCCAACATTCAGGGTCAGAAGCTTTCTTT. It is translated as CASSQHSGSEAFF.

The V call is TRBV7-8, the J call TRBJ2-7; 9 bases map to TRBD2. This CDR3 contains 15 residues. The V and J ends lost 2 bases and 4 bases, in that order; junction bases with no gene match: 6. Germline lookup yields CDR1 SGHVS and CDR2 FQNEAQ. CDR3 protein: CASSLSPAGGYEQYF. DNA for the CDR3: TGTGCCAGCAGCTTATCCCCAGCGGGGGGATACGAGCAGTACTTC.

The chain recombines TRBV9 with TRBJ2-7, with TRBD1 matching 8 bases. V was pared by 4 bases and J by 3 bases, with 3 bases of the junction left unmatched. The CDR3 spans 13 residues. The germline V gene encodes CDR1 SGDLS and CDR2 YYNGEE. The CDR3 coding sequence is TGTGCCAGCAGCCCACAGGGGGGCTACGAGCAGTACTTC. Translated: CASSPQGGYEQYF.

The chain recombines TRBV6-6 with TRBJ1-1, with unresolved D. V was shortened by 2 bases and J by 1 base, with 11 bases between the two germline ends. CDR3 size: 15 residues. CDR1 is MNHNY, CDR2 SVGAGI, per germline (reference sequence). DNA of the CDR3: TGTGCCAGCAGTTACGGCGGGGTTCGGAACACTGAAGCTTTCTTT. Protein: CASSYGGVRNTEAFF.

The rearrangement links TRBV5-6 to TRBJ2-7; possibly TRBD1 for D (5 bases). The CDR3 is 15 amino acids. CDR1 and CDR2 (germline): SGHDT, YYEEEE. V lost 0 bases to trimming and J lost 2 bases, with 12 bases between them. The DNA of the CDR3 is TGTGCCAGCAGCTTGGTAGCAGGGTTTACCTACGAGCAGTACTTC. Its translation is CASSLVAGFTYEQYF.

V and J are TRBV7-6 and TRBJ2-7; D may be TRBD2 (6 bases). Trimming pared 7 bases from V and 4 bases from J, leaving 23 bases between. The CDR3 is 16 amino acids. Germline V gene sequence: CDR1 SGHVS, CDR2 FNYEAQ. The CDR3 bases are TGTGCCAGCATAGGTGGTGGGTCGGAGGGCTCATACGAGCAGTACTTC. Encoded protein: CASIGGGSEGSYEQYF.

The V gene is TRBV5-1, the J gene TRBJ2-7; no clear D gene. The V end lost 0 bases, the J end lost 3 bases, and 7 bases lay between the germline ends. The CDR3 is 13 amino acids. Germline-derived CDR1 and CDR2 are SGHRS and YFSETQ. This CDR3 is CASSLDSYYEQYF. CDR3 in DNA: TGCGCCAGCAGCTTGGACAGCTACTACGAGCAGTACTTC.

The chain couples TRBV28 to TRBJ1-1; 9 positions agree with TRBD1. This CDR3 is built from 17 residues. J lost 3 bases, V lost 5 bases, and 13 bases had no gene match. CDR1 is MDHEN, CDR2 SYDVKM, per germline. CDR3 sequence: CASSPIPQGAADTEAFF. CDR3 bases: TGTGCCAGCAGTCCCATCCCACAGGGGGCGGCGGACACTGAAGCTTTCTTT.

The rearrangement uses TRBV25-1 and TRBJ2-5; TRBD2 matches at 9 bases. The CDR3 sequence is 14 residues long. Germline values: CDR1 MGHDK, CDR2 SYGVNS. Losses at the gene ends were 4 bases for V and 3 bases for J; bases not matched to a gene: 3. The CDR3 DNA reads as TGTGCCAGCAGTGTGATAGCGGGGGAAGAGACCCAGTACTTC. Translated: CASSVIAGEETQYF.

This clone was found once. The CDR3 DNA follows: TGTGCCAGCAGTGAAGTGGCGACGGGTGAGCAGTACTTC. It is translated as CASSEVATGEQYF. The V call is TRBV2, the J call TRBJ2-7; D uncertain. Germline-derived CDR1 and CDR2 are SNHLY and FYNNEI. This CDR3 is 13 amino acids long. V was clipped by 1 base and J by 7 bases, with 11 bases between them.

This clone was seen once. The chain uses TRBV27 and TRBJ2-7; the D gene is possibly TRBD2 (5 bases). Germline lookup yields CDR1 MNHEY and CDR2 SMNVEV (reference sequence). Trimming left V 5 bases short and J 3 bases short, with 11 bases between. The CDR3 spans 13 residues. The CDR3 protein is CASSLWRNYEQYF. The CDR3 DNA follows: TGTGCCAGCAGTCTGTGGAGGAACTACGAGCAGTACTTC.

The CDR3 region has the DNA TGTGCCAGCACCCCACAGGGGATGCGGACTGAAGCTTTCTTT. Protein product: CASTPQGMRTEAFF. The chain carries TRBV2 and TRBJ1-1, with 7 nucleotides matching TRBD1. Losses at the gene ends were 7 bases for V and 5 bases for J; bases not matched to a gene: 10. The CDR3 has 14 amino acids. Germline CDR1 reads SNHLY; CDR2 reads FYNNEI.

The DNA for the CDR3 is TGTGCCAGCAGCTTGGAGTTCAGGAGGGACCGTCGGGCTGAAGCTTTCTTT. Translating it yields CASSLEFRRDRRAEAFF. The J gene is TRBJ1-1, the V gene TRBV5-6; TRBD1 is a possible D gene (5 bases). The CDR3 loop spans 17 amino acids. CDR1 is SGHDT, CDR2 YYEEEE, per germline. V lost 0 bases to trimming and J lost 6 bases, with 21 bases between them.